What follows are 16 T cell receptor beta chains derived from one specimen sequenced in a study of blood T cells in healthy people across ages. The use of a sample-barcoded 5' primer and a J-beta primer mix characterized a second PCR of about 7 to 12 cycles. TCRdb re-called the 5' RACE reads through MiXCR, storing one row per CDR3 protein. The sample holds about 780,000 distinct CDR3 sequences; under 30% are singletons and the top ten take about 3%. This same sample was also part of a study on T cells of mothers and their children.

The sequenced sample consisted of blood. Receptors originate from a boy aged 5-17 years in good health.

The sample holds a few counts of this clonotype. J is TRBJ1-3 and V is TRBV15; the D is unclear. Trimming removed 8 bases at V and 0 bases at J, with 8 bases between. CDR3 length: 13 residues. Germline V gives CDR1 LNHNV, CDR2 YYDKDF (reference sequence). The CDR3 protein is CATRWSSGNTIYF. The CDR3 DNA is TGTGCCACCCGGTGGTCCTCTGGAAACACCATATATTTT.

The genes are TRBV3-1 and TRBJ1-1; a weak D match, TRBD1 (5 bases). The CDR3 has 16 residues. The V end lost 1 base, the J end lost 6 bases, and 18 bases lay between the germline ends. Per germline, CDR1 LGHDT and CDR2 YNNKEL (reference sequence). This CDR3 reads CASSQVTGWFRAEAFF. As DNA, the CDR3 is TGTGCCAGCAGCCAAGTTACAGGATGGTTTCGCGCTGAAGCTTTCTTT.

The V and J genes are TRBV6-1 and TRBJ2-7, with 14 positions matching TRBD2. In germline, CDR1 is MNHNS, CDR2 SASEGT. The CDR3 contains 19 residues. Trimming cost V 5 bases and J 9 bases; bases outside gene matches: 21. The CDR3 DNA reads as TGTGCCAGCAGTCCGATCGCCGGGACTAGCGGGGGAGCAGAGGATTTGCAGTACTTC. This codes for CASSPIAGTSGGAEDLQYF.

The V and J genes are TRBV29-1 and TRBJ2-2; no firm D call. Trimming removed 5 bases from V and 4 bases from J, with 14 bases in between. Germline lookup yields CDR1 SQVTM and CDR2 ANQGSEA. CDR3 length equals 14 residues. The CDR3: CSVLTASGTGELFF. The CDR3 bases are TGCAGCGTTCTGACGGCCTCGGGCACCGGGGAGCTGTTTTTT.

This clonotype has just a few counts. The gene calls are TRBV4-1 and TRBJ2-1; perhaps TRBD2 as D (5 bases). The DNA matches TRBJ2-7 better at its end, which makes the J call doubtful. Germline loops: CDR1 MGHRA, CDR2 YSYEKL. The CDR3 is 18 amino acids. CDR3 region: CASSQQEGRTLGRYEQYF. In DNA, the CDR3 is TGCGCCAGCAGCCAACAAGAGGGCAGGACCCTAGGGCGGTACGAGCAGTACTTC.

The rearrangement joins TRBV4-2 to TRBJ2-3; 13 bases are a match to TRBD2. V dropped 3 bases and J dropped 6; count of bases not matched to a gene: 3. This CDR3 region has 15 residues. Germline loops: CDR1 LGHNA, CDR2 YNFKEQ. The CDR3 DNA reads TGTGCCAGCAGCCAGGGGACTAGCGGGGTCGATACGCAGTATTTT. Translation gives CASSQGTSGVDTQYF.

The CDR3: CASSVYTGTGGATNYGYTF. CDR3 in DNA: TGTGCCAGCAGTGTATATACCGGGACAGGGGGCGCGACTAACTATGGCTACACCTTC. J is TRBJ1-2 and V is TRBV6-1; 12 nucleotides line up with TRBD1. This CDR3 comprises 19 residues. Germline V gives CDR1 MNHNS, CDR2 SASEGT. With 4 bases clipped from V and 0 bases from J, the junction kept 12 bases outside the gene matches.

The chain employs TRBV7-2 and TRBJ2-5, with D possibly being TRBD1 (6 bases). V was cut by 2 bases and J by 6 bases, with 16 bases left in between. The CDR3 runs 15 residues. Germline loops: CDR1 SGHTA, CDR2 FQGNSA. The CDR3 DNA follows: TGTGCCAGCAGCTTAAGGCAGGGGAGTCCTCAGACCCAGTACTTC. This translates into CASSLRQGSPQTQYF.

The chain is built from TRBV29-1 and TRBJ1-2; no reliable D call. Deletions cut 4 bases from V and 2 bases from J, with 8 bases between. The CDR3 consists of 12 residues. CDR1 and CDR2 (germline): SQVTM, ANQGSEA. The CDR3 loop reads CSVADTNYGYTF. The CDR3 DNA sequence: TGCAGCGTTGCTGACACCAACTATGGCTACACCTTC.

V usage is TRBV9 and J usage is TRBJ2-7; TRBD1 aligns across 8 bases. V trimming: 3 bases; J trimming: 2 bases; junction bases outside the gene matches: 16. This CDR3 is built from 18 residues. The germline V gene has CDR1 SGDLS and CDR2 YYNGEE. In DNA, the CDR3 is TGTGCCAGCAGCGCCACGACAGGGGTGGGACGGGGGCCCTACGAGCAGTACTTC. Translated: CASSATTGVGRGPYEQYF.

This clonotype was recorded a few times. The chain links TRBV20-1 to TRBJ2-1; weak D call: TRBD2 (6 bases). The germline CDR1 and CDR2 sequences are DFQATT and SNEGSKA (reference sequence). There are 13 residues in the CDR3. The V gene lost 3 bases and the J gene lost 7 bases, with 13 bases spanning the gap. Written as DNA, the CDR3 is TGCAGTGCTAGTGTCTGGGGGACTAATGAGCAGTTCTTC. Protein product: CSASVWGTNEQFF.

This clonotype has only a few counts. This chain connects TRBV5-1 to TRBJ2-7; tentative D call: TRBD1 (6 bases). Germline V gene lookup returns CDR1 SGHRS and CDR2 YFSETQ. CDR3 size: 15 residues. V was pared by 4 bases and J by 2 bases, with 16 bases between. DNA for the CDR3: TGCGCCAGCAGCCGTGAGGGGACAACGACCTACGAGCAGTACTTC. Its protein is CASSREGTTTYEQYF.

This clonotype has more than one count but fewer than ten. Mismatch with germline at one junction end may stem from a read error. The rearrangement links TRBV6-1 to TRBJ1-4, with 9 bases identical to TRBD1. The germline V gene encodes CDR1 MNHNS and CDR2 SASEGT. The length of the CDR3 is 16 residues. Written as DNA, the CDR3 is TGTGCCAGCAGTACCTTACGACAGGGGGGGGATGTAAAACTGGTTTTT. Protein product: CASSTLRQGGDVKLVF.

This clonotype was observed a handful of times. V is TRBV25-1 and J is TRBJ1-1; 8 nucleotides line up with TRBD1. Germline V lookup: CDR1 MGHDK, CDR2 SYGVNS. V gave up 2 bases and J gave up 3 bases; unmatched junction bases: 2. The CDR3 runs to 14 residues. The CDR3: CASSEGTGHTEAFF. In nucleotides, the CDR3 is TGTGCCAGCAGTGAAGGGACAGGCCACACTGAAGCTTTCTTT.

This clonotype was observed a handful of times. This chain uses TRBV12-3 or TRBV12-4 with TRBJ2-5, with 10 bases lining up with TRBD2. Judging by the DNA end, TRBJ2-1 fits better; the J call may be wrong. The CDR3 consists of 15 residues. CDR3 residues: CASSFSGGANDEQFF. The CDR3 bases are TGTGCCAGCAGTTTCAGCGGGGGGGCAAACGATGAGCAGTTCTTC.

The chain recombines TRBV5-5 with TRBJ1-1; a possible D gene is TRBD1 (6 bases). The germline V and J ends were trimmed by 2 bases and 5 bases, with 13 bases remaining between them. The CDR3 is made up of 14 amino acids. Germline values: CDR1 SGHKS, CDR2 YYEKEE (reference sequence). CDR3: CASSFPGGETEAFF. In DNA form, the CDR3 reads TGTGCCAGCAGCTTTCCCGGGGGCGAGACTGAAGCTTTCTTT. Looking up the rest from reference TRBV5-5 and TRBJ1-1 gives the full variable domain: DAGVTQSPTHLIKTRGQQVTLRCSPISGHKSVSWYQQVLGQGPQFIFQYYEKEERGRGNFPDRFSARQFPNYSSELNVNALLLGDSALYLCASSFPGGETEAFFGQGTRLTVV.